The next 32 T cell receptor beta chains were all read from a single sample in a study of shared clonotypes between healthy human individuals. Assay: immunoSEQ multiplex PCR; the TCRdb copy retains only in-frame clones and omits some. Counted here are approximately 2.3 million clones, 85% to 95% occurring once; the ten biggest clones make up 0.35% to 0.5%. The sample consisted of naive CD4+ T cells from PBMCs. Indicated subset: CD45RA+ positively selected. These receptors were collected from a man between 18 and 29 years old in good health. Some clones in this sample may be carry-over from other donors' samples.

This rearrangement joins TRBV5-8 to TRBJ2-1; D remains unclear. V was clipped by 5 bases and J by 5 bases, with 8 bases between them. The germline CDR1 and CDR2 sequences are SGHTS and YDEGEE. This CDR3 is built from 12 residues. The CDR3 DNA reads TGTGCCAGCAGGCTACAAAACAATGAGCAGTTCTTC. It translates to CASRLQNNEQFF.

J is TRBJ1-1 and V is TRBV5-4, with 7 bases matching TRBD1. Germline loops: CDR1 SGHNT, CDR2 YYREEE (reference sequence). J lost 4 bases, V lost 7 bases, and 13 bases had no gene match. The CDR3 sequence is 15 residues long. CDR3 DNA sequence: TGTGCCAGCTTCGCCCACACAGGGGCGGCCACTGAAGCTTTCTTT. Its protein product is CASFAHTGAATEAFF.

This chain connects TRBV4-1 to TRBJ1-1; D gene ambiguous. The CDR3 is made up of 16 amino acids. Germline lookup yields CDR1 MGHRA and CDR2 YSYEKL. V lost 3 bases and J lost 1, with 15 bases in between. As DNA, the CDR3 is TGCGCCAGCAGCCATTCGGGTCCGCGAGAGAACACTGAAGCTTTCTTT. It codes for CASSHSGPRENTEAFF.

V and J are TRBV27 and TRBJ1-5; TRBD1 agrees at 9 bases. The CDR3 runs 15 residues. The V and J ends lost 7 bases and 5 bases, in that order; junction bases with no gene match: 9. From germline, CDR1 is MNHEY and CDR2 SMNVEV (reference sequence). This chain's CDR3 is CASKLWDREDQPQHF. Here the CDR3 DNA reads TGTGCCAGCAAGCTATGGGACAGGGAAGATCAGCCCCAGCATTTT.

With respect to this clone: Other nucleotide sequences in the sample specify the same CDR3. V gene TRBV5-1 combines with J gene TRBJ1-4; 7 bases line up with TRBD1. The V segment lost 4 bases and the J segment 0 bases; nucleotides outside the gene matches: 3. Per the germline V gene, CDR1 is SGHRS and CDR2 is YFSETQ. The CDR3 is made up of 15 amino acids. CDR3 residues: CASSLGGATNEKLFF. In nucleotides, the CDR3 is TGCGCCAGCAGCCTAGGGGGCGCAACTAATGAAAAACTGTTTTTT.

The CDR3 region is CASSFRELGETQYF. The CDR3 DNA reads as TGTGCCAGCAGCTTTCGGGAGCTTGGAGAGACCCAGTACTTC. The rearrangement uses TRBV5-6 and TRBJ2-5; D possibly corresponds to TRBD2 (6 bases). V lost 2 bases, J lost 4 bases, and 12 bases lay in between. The CDR3 has 14 residues. CDR1 and CDR2 (germline): SGHDT, YYEEEE.

The chain joins TRBV28 to TRBJ2-3, with TRBD1 identical over 7 bases. This CDR3 is 14 amino acids long. Trimming at V came to 3 bases and at J to 2 bases, leaving 2 bases not matched to a gene. The germline gives CDR1 MDHEN, CDR2 SYDVKM. Here the CDR3 reads CASSFGTATDTQYF. The DNA for the CDR3 is TGTGCCAGCAGTTTTGGGACAGCCACAGATACGCAGTATTTT.

The chain links TRBV4-3 to TRBJ2-7, with 11 positions matching TRBD2. The CDR3 sequence is 17 residues long. In germline, CDR1 is LGHNA, CDR2 YSLEER. Losses at the gene ends were 0 bases for V and 6 bases for J; bases not matched to a gene: 10. CDR3 coding DNA: TGCGCCAGCAGCCAAGATACTAGCGGGGGCGGCGCCCTCGAGCAGTACTTC. It yields the protein CASSQDTSGGGALEQYF.

The J gene is TRBJ2-7, the V gene TRBV7-8; D possibly corresponds to TRBD2 (6 bases). Germline V gene sequence: CDR1 SGHVS, CDR2 FQNEAQ. The V and J ends lost 1 base and 4 bases respectively, with 11 bases between them. The length of the CDR3 is 14 residues. CDR3 residues: CASSLEGGIYEQYF. CDR3 nucleotide sequence: TGTGCCAGCAGCTTAGAAGGAGGGATATACGAGCAGTACTTC.

This chain uses TRBV30 with TRBJ2-6; D is perhaps TRBD1 (6 bases). There are 16 residues in the CDR3. Germline CDR1 GTSNPN, CDR2 SVGIG (reference sequence). Trimming shortened V by 2 bases and J by 0 bases, and 11 bases separated the two germline ends. The CDR3 nucleotides read TGTGCCTGGAGTCGGGACACAAGCTCTGGGGCCAACGTCCTGACTTTC. Its protein product is CAWSRDTSSGANVLTF. Drawing the rest from reference TRBV30 and TRBJ2-6, the complete variable domain is SQTIHQWPATLVQPVGSPLSLECTVEGTSNPNLYWYRQAAGRGLQLLFYSVGIGQISSEVPQNLSASRPQDRQFILSSKKLLLSDSGFYLCAWSRDTSSGANVLTFGAGSRLTVL.

The chain employs TRBV6-1 and TRBJ2-7; 7 nucleotides agree with TRBD1. There are 13 residues in the CDR3. Germline CDR1 MNHNS, CDR2 SASEGT. J lost 2 bases, V lost 8 bases, and 6 bases had no gene match. This CDR3 reads CASGQAPAYEQYF. The CDR3 nucleotides read TGTGCCAGCGGACAGGCGCCTGCCTACGAGCAGTACTTC.

Concerning this clone itself: This sample includes further DNA sequences coding for the same CDR3. The chain is built from TRBV18 and TRBJ2-7; no reliable D call. The CDR3 runs 15 residues. Per germline, CDR1 KGHSH and CDR2 LQKENI. Trimming removed 0 bases from V and 3 bases from J, with 12 bases in between. CDR3 amino acids: CASSPPSGRSYEQYF. The CDR3 DNA reads as TGTGCCAGCTCACCACCGAGTGGTCGGAGCTACGAGCAGTACTTC. The whole variable domain, remainder taken from reference TRBV18 and TRBJ2-7, is NAGVMQNPRHLVRRRGQEARLRCSPMKGHSHVYWYRQLPEEGLKFMVYLQKENIIDESGMPKERFSAEFPKEGPSILRIQQVVRGDSAAYFCASSPPSGRSYEQYFGPGTRLTVT.

This sequence joins TRBV7-2 and TRBJ2-5; 7 nucleotides match TRBD2. The CDR3 runs to 14 residues. Losses at the gene ends were 3 bases for V and 6 bases for J; bases not matched to a gene: 7. CDR1 SGHTA and CDR2 FQGNSA come from the germline V gene. CDR3 residues: CASSFRSGEQTQYF. The CDR3 coding sequence is TGTGCCAGCAGCTTTAGAAGCGGGGAGCAGACCCAGTACTTC.

The V gene is TRBV6-5, the J gene TRBJ1-1; possible D gene TRBD1, 6 bases. Germline V gene data show CDR1 as MNHEY and CDR2 as SVGAGI. The CDR3 totals 16 residues. V dropped 2 bases and J dropped 2 bases, with 15 bases sitting between them. As DNA, the CDR3 is TGTGCCAGCAGTTACGCTGGGGGCTCAGGAAACACTGAAGCTTTCTTT. Translated: CASSYAGGSGNTEAFF.

The chain uses TRBV28 and TRBJ2-5; D possibly corresponds to TRBD2 (7 bases). CDR3 length: 15 residues. V shed 6 bases and J shed 1 base, with 15 bases lying between them. From germline, CDR1 is MDHEN and CDR2 SYDVKM. CDR3 DNA sequence: TGTGCCAGCAGCGAGAGGGGGGGGGTCCAAGAGACCCAGTACTTC. Amino acid sequence: CASSERGGVQETQYF. The full variable domain, with the rest looked up from reference TRBV28 and TRBJ2-5, is DVKVTQSSRYLVKRTGEKVFLECVQDMDHENMFWYRQDPGLGLRLIYFSYDVKMKEKGDIPEGYSVSREKKERFSLILESASTNQTSMYLCASSERGGVQETQYFGPGTRLLVL.

V is TRBV7-3 and J is TRBJ1-2; D is uncertain. The CDR3 covers 12 residues. Trimming stripped 5 bases from V and 6 bases from J, with 10 bases between. The germline V gene has CDR1 SGHTA and CDR2 FQGTGA. CDR3 residues: CASSPRLHGYTF. Here the CDR3 DNA reads TGTGCCAGCAGCCCCAGGTTGCATGGCTACACCTTC. The full variable domain, rest sourced from reference TRBV7-3 and TRBJ1-2, is GAGVSQTPSNKVTEKGKYVELRCDPISGHTALYWYRQSLGQGPEFLIYFQGTGAADDSGLPNDRFFAVRPEGSVSTLKIQRTERGDSAVYLCASSPRLHGYTFGSGTRLTVV.

V usage is TRBV19 and J usage is TRBJ2-7; D may correspond to TRBD1 or TRBD2 (5 bases each). V gave up 3 bases and J gave up 3 bases, with 12 bases separating them. Germline V gene sequence: CDR1 LNHDA, CDR2 SQIVND (reference sequence). The CDR3 is made up of 14 amino acids. CDR3 loop: CASSIPGRGYEQYF. DNA of the CDR3: TGTGCCAGTAGTATTCCAGGGAGAGGCTACGAGCAGTACTTC.

Only a few counts were recorded for this clone. The V call is TRBV30, the J call TRBJ1-1; D unresolved. There are 13 residues in the CDR3. Trimming took off 3 bases at V and 1 base at J, with 9 bases between the two ends. Germline loops: CDR1 GTSNPN, CDR2 SVGIG (reference sequence). The CDR3 reads CAWRATQNTEAFF. The CDR3 region has the DNA TGTGCCTGGAGAGCCACTCAGAACACTGAAGCTTTCTTT.

This chain uses TRBV6-1 with TRBJ1-3; tentatively, D is TRBD1 (5 bases). The CDR3 contains 15 residues. Germline-derived CDR1 and CDR2 are MNHNS and SASEGT. Trimming removed 6 bases at V and 3 bases at J, with 15 bases between. CDR3 in amino acids: CASSAGTTLGNTIYF. The CDR3 DNA reads as TGTGCCAGCAGCGCCGGGACGACCCTTGGAAACACCATATATTTT.

This chain joins TRBV5-1 and TRBJ2-7; 10 bases align to TRBD1. Germline V gene data show CDR1 as SGHRS and CDR2 as YFSETQ. The CDR3 totals 15 residues. The V segment lost 4 bases and the J segment 3 bases; nucleotides outside the gene matches: 7. The CDR3 bases are TGCGCCAGCAGCACCGGGACAGGGGAAATCTACGAGCAGTACTTC. This gives the protein CASSTGTGEIYEQYF.

This chain joins TRBV2 and TRBJ2-3; TRBD1 matches at 10 bases. This CDR3 is 17 amino acids long. The V gene end was trimmed by 11 bases and the J gene end by 1 base; junction bases not matched to a gene: 15. Germline V gene sequence: CDR1 SNHLY, CDR2 FYNNEI. The CDR3 DNA follows: TGTGCCTGCACCGGGACAGGGGTTTGGGGCTGCACAGATACGCAGTATTTT. It encodes CACTGTGVWGCTDTQYF. Filled out from reference TRBV2 and TRBJ2-3, the complete variable domain reads EPEVTQTPSHQVTQMGQEVILRCVPISNHLYFYWYRQILGQKVEFLVSFYNNEISEKSEIFDDQFSVERPDGSNFTLKIRSTKLEDSAMYFCACTGTGVWGCTDTQYFGPGTRLTVL.

This chain connects TRBV9 to TRBJ2-7, with TRBD2 matching over 12 bases. CDR1 is SGDLS, CDR2 YYNGEE, per germline. This CDR3 contains 20 residues. With V trimmed by 0 bases and J by 2 bases, 15 bases remained unmatched. CDR3 DNA sequence: TGTGCCAGCAGCGTAGTCGATGGCAGCCTAGCGGGAGGGCCCACCTACGAGCAGTACTTC. Amino acid sequence: CASSVVDGSLAGGPTYEQYF.

The rearrangement uses TRBV18 and TRBJ1-2; tentatively, D is TRBD1 (6 bases). The CDR3 runs to 16 residues. Germline CDR1 is KGHSH and CDR2 is LQKENI. The ends were cut back, 6 bases at V and 0 bases at J, with 17 bases in the middle. In nucleotides, the CDR3 is TGTGCCAGCTCGCCGCTCCAAGGGGGGTCTAACTATGGCTACACCTTC. Its protein is CASSPLQGGSNYGYTF. Looking up the rest from reference TRBV18 and TRBJ1-2 gives the full variable domain: NAGVMQNPRHLVRRRGQEARLRCSPMKGHSHVYWYRQLPEEGLKFMVYLQKENIIDESGMPKERFSAEFPKEGPSILRIQQVVRGDSAAYFCASSPLQGGSNYGYTFGSGTRLTVV.

This chain connects TRBV9 to TRBJ2-7; 12 nucleotides match TRBD2. The length of the CDR3 is 16 residues. CDR1 is SGDLS, CDR2 YYNGEE, per germline. J lost 6 bases, V lost 3 bases, and 10 bases had no gene match. The chain's CDR3 is CASSATSGSGTVEQYF. The CDR3 DNA is TGTGCCAGCAGCGCGACTAGCGGGAGTGGTACCGTCGAGCAGTACTTC.

In DNA form, the CDR3 reads TGTGCCAGCAGCTTCCGCCGGACTCGAGAGACCCAGTACTTC. This translates into CASSFRRTRETQYF. This chain joins TRBV11-2 and TRBJ2-5; the D gene is possibly TRBD2 (5 bases). CDR3 length: 14 amino acids. Germline CDR1 SGHAT, CDR2 FQNNGV. The ends were cut back, 3 bases at V and 4 bases at J, with 12 bases in the middle.

The CDR3 DNA follows: TGTGCCAGCAGTGCGAAGGGACTAGCGGGAGGGCGAGTAGAGACCCAGTACTTC. Residues: CASSAKGLAGGRVETQYF. The chain joins TRBV6-1 to TRBJ2-5; 16 bases line up with TRBD2. Germline V gene sequence: CDR1 MNHNS, CDR2 SASEGT. The trim removed 4 bases at V and 4 bases at J, leaving 9 bases unmatched. The CDR3 is made up of 18 amino acids.

This clone was seen once. The genes are TRBV7-2 and TRBJ2-1; 8 bases are a match to TRBD2. This CDR3 has 17 amino acids. The V gene end was trimmed by 2 bases and the J gene end by 8 bases; junction bases not matched to a gene: 14. CDR1 SGHTA and CDR2 FQGNSA come from the germline V gene. The CDR3 region has the DNA TGTGCCAGCAGCTTAACCAATACGGGAGGGCCGAGGGATGAGCAGTTCTTC. It codes for CASSLTNTGGPRDEQFF.

The genes are TRBV28 and TRBJ1-5; possibly TRBD1 for D (5 bases). This CDR3 contains 14 residues. Germline V gene lookup returns CDR1 MDHEN and CDR2 SYDVKM. V was cut by 5 bases and J by 7 bases, with 15 bases left in between. The CDR3 DNA reads as TGTGCCAGCAGTCCTCCTTCAGGGTACCAGCCCCAGCATTTT. It is translated as CASSPPSGYQPQHF.

On this clone itself: The sample holds other DNA sequences that translate to the same CDR3. The chain carries TRBV28 and TRBJ1-4, with D unresolved. The CDR3 runs 13 residues. Per the germline V gene, CDR1 is MDHEN and CDR2 is SYDVKM. Between the trimmed V and J ends, which lost 1 base and 4 bases, there was a span of 4 bases. The CDR3 DNA is TGTGCCAGCAGTTTATACAGTAATGAAAAACTGTTTTTT. Translating it yields CASSLYSNEKLFF.

This clone has a handful of counts. The same CDR3 arises from other DNA sequences in this sample as well. The chain is built from TRBV30 and TRBJ1-2; no clear D. V was pared by 3 bases and J by 2 bases, with 10 bases between. From germline, CDR1 is GTSNPN and CDR2 SVGIG (reference sequence). This CDR3 is 13 amino acids long. CDR3 region: CAWSPDRNYGYTF. The CDR3 DNA reads as TGTGCCTGGAGCCCCGACCGGAACTATGGCTACACCTTC.

This clone was seen more than once but under ten times. The V call is TRBV25-1, the J call TRBJ1-2; D uncertain. The germline V and J ends were trimmed by 6 bases and 8 bases, with 19 bases remaining between them. The germline V gene encodes CDR1 MGHDK and CDR2 SYGVNS. The CDR3 is 14 amino acids. The DNA for the CDR3 is TGTGCCAGCAGGTACTCTGGACTCCCGGGAGGCTACACCTTC. Translated: CASRYSGLPGGYTF.

This clone was counted a few times. The chain uses TRBV7-9 and TRBJ1-3; D remains unclear. CDR1 and CDR2 from the germline V gene are SEHNR and FQNEAQ (reference sequence). V was shortened by 1 base and J by 4 bases, with 8 bases between the two germline ends. The CDR3 covers 14 residues. CDR3 in amino acids: CASSLVEAGNTIYF. CDR3 nucleotides: TGTGCCAGCAGCTTAGTCGAGGCCGGAAACACCATATATTTT.